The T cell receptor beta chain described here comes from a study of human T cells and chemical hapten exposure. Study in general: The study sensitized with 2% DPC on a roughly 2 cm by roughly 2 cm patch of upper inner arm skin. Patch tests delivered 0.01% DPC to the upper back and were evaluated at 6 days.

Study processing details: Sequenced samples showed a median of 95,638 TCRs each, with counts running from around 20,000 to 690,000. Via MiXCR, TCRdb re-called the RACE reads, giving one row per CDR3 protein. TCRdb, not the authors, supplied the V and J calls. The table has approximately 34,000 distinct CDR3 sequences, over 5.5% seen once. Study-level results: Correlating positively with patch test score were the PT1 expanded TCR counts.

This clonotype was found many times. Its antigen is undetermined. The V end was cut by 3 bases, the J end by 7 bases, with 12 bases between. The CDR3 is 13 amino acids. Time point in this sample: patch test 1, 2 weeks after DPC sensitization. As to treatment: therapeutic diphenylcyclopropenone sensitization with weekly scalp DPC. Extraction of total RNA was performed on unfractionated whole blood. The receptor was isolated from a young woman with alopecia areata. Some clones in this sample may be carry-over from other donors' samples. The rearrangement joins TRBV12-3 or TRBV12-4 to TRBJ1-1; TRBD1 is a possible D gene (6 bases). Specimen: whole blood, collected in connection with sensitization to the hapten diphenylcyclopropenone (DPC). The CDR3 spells CASSFAGEIEAFF. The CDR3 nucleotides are TGTGCCAGCAGTTTTGCAGGGGAGATTGAAGCTTTCTTT.